Shown below are 23 T cell receptor beta chains from a single sample sequenced in a study of blood T cell repertoires in COVID-19. The protocol was immunoSEQ multiplex PCR, while the TCRdb copy is restricted to in-frame clones and leaves out a portion. The repertoire holds roughly 240,000 clones, around 90% seen once, with 2% to 3% in the top ten. The sample taken for sequencing was PBMCs or T cells enriched from blood (not recorded which). Source of these receptors: a woman aged 30 to 39 with acute COVID-19.

The chain recombines TRBV7-9 with TRBJ1-2; D is perhaps TRBD1 (6 bases). This CDR3 contains 14 residues. V was clipped by 5 bases and J by 2 bases, with 12 bases between them. Germline loops: CDR1 SEHNR, CDR2 FQNEAQ (reference sequence). This CDR3 is CASSDYRENYGYTF. CDR3 DNA: TGTGCCAGCAGCGACTACAGGGAGAACTATGGCTACACCTTC.

The chain carries TRBV18 and TRBJ1-1; D is uncertain. V lost 2 bases and J 1 base, leaving 11 bases between the germline ends. Germline CDR1 and CDR2: KGHSH and LQKENI. The CDR3 sequence is 15 residues long. The CDR3 is CASSPVEGRNTEAFF. The DNA for the CDR3 is TGTGCCAGCTCACCAGTGGAGGGTAGGAACACTGAAGCTTTCTTT.

This clone was found once. J is TRBJ1-5 and V is TRBV4-1, with a possible D match to TRBD1 (5 bases). This CDR3 is built from 15 residues. Germline V gene sequence: CDR1 MGHRA, CDR2 YSYEKL. V lost 0 bases to trimming and J lost 6 bases, with 12 bases between them. The CDR3 here is CASSQDQRGSQPQHF. CDR3 DNA: TGCGCCAGCAGCCAAGATCAGCGGGGGAGTCAGCCCCAGCATTTT.

This clone was seen only once. The chain couples TRBV6-5 to TRBJ2-2, with TRBD1 matching over 10 bases. The germline CDR1 and CDR2 sequences are MNHEY and SVGAGI. The V segment lost 2 bases and the J segment 7 bases; nucleotides outside the gene matches: 4. The CDR3 extends over 15 amino acids. The CDR3 spells CASSYRDRGFGELFF. DNA for the CDR3: TGTGCCAGCAGTTACAGGGACAGGGGATTCGGGGAGCTGTTTTTT.

The chain employs TRBV27 and TRBJ2-3; no definite D call. Germline CDR1 and CDR2: MNHEY and SMNVEV (reference sequence). With 2 bases removed from V and 0 bases from J, the gap between germline ends came to 6 bases. The CDR3 is made up of 14 amino acids. As DNA, the CDR3 is TGTGCCAGCAGTTTAGAGACTAGCACAGATACGCAGTATTTT. Its protein is CASSLETSTDTQYF.

The chain is built from TRBV6-4 and TRBJ2-2; 7 bases align to TRBD1. CDR3 size: 14 residues. Trimming took 3 bases from V and 6 from J; bases not matched to a gene: 4. Germline V CDR1 and CDR2: MRHNA, SNTAGT. The CDR3 region is CASSEGGGPGELFF. The CDR3 DNA reads TGTGCCAGCAGTGAAGGGGGCGGTCCCGGGGAGCTGTTTTTT.

The chain combines TRBV10-3 with TRBJ1-5; unclear D gene. CDR1 and CDR2 (germline): ENHRY, SYGVKD. This CDR3 region has 13 residues. Trimming removed 0 bases at V and 6 bases at J, with 6 bases between. This CDR3 is CAISESPSQPQHF. CDR3 DNA sequence: TGTGCCATCAGTGAGTCCCCCTCTCAGCCCCAGCATTTT.

The V call is TRBV19, the J call TRBJ1-6, with D unclear. Germline values: CDR1 LNHDA, CDR2 SQIVND (reference sequence). The length of the CDR3 is 16 residues. Trimming pared 1 base from V and 0 bases from J, leaving 7 bases between. The CDR3, as DNA: TGTGCCAGTAGTATAGTCGGGAGCTCCTATAATTCACCCCTCCACTTT. It codes for CASSIVGSSYNSPLHF.

The chain couples TRBV21-1 to TRBJ1-5. TRBV21-1 is a pseudogene locus. The length of the CDR3 is 14 residues. CDR3 residues: CASSKEVETRPQHF. CDR3 bases: TGTGCCAGCAGCAAGGAGGTGGAAACGCGGCCCCAGCATTTT.

This chain uses TRBV11-2 with TRBJ2-3; possible D gene TRBD2, 5 bases. The V and J ends lost 3 bases and 1 base respectively, with 11 bases between them. Germline values: CDR1 SGHAT, CDR2 FQNNGV. The CDR3 loop spans 15 amino acids. CDR3 sequence (DNA): TGTGCCAGCAGCTTTGAAGGACTGCGCACAGATACGCAGTATTTT. This encodes CASSFEGLRTDTQYF.

The chain links TRBV4-3 to TRBJ1-3, with a weak D call TRBD1 (6 bases). Trimming took off 2 bases at V and 0 bases at J, with 11 bases between the two ends. The germline V gene encodes CDR1 LGHNA and CDR2 YSLEER. This CDR3 comprises 16 residues. As DNA, the CDR3 is TGCGCCAGCAGCCAAAACAGGGACACCTCTGGAAACACCATATATTTT. It encodes CASSQNRDTSGNTIYF.

CDR3 coding DNA: TGTGCCAGCAGCCGACAGGGGTTGAGCAATCAGCCCCAGCATTTT. Residues: CASSRQGLSNQPQHF. This chain joins TRBV27 and TRBJ1-5; 8 bases agree with TRBD1. The CDR3 runs 15 residues. Per germline, CDR1 MNHEY and CDR2 SMNVEV (reference sequence). V gave up 6 bases and J gave up 1 base; unmatched junction bases: 5.

The genes are TRBV5-1 and TRBJ2-1, with 12 bases lining up with TRBD2. This CDR3 is 16 amino acids long. Germline V gene sequence: CDR1 SGHRS, CDR2 YFSETQ. The junction had 6 bases not matched to a gene; V was cut back by 4 bases and J by 4 bases. The chain's CDR3 is CASSPASGGVYNEQFF. The CDR3 DNA reads as TGCGCCAGCAGCCCGGCTAGCGGGGGGGTTTACAATGAGCAGTTCTTC. The variable domain in full, with the rest retrieved from reference TRBV5-1 and TRBJ2-1, is KAGVTQTPRYLIKTRGQQVTLSCSPISGHRSVSWYQQTPGQGLQFLFEYFSETQRNKGNFPGRFSGRQFSNSRSEMNVSTLELGDSALYLCASSPASGGVYNEQFFGPGTRLTVL.

A note on this clone: Distinct nucleotide sequences in the sample also encode this CDR3. The chain has TRBV9 and TRBJ2-1; TRBD2 might be the D (6 bases). Germline V gene sequence: CDR1 SGDLS, CDR2 YYNGEE. V gave up 2 bases and J gave up 0 bases, with 9 bases separating them. This CDR3 is built from 15 residues. The CDR3: CASSVEGISYNEQFF. The CDR3 nucleotides read TGTGCCAGCAGCGTGGAGGGGATCTCCTACAATGAGCAGTTCTTC.

This clone was counted a few times. The chain links TRBV10-2 to TRBJ2-7; 10 nucleotides agree with TRBD2. This CDR3 spans 15 amino acids. V shed 6 bases and J 1 base; nucleotides not matched to a gene: 6. Germline V gene data show CDR1 as WSHSY and CDR2 as SAAADI. This chain's CDR3 is CASRETSGRSYEQYF. CDR3 sequence (DNA): TGCGCCAGCAGGGAGACTAGCGGGCGTTCCTACGAGCAGTACTTC.

This clone has only one observation. The chain carries TRBV10-3 and TRBJ1-2, with D maybe TRBD1 (6 bases). V shed 2 bases and J shed 7 bases, with 14 bases lying between them. The CDR3 spans 14 residues. Germline lookup yields CDR1 ENHRY and CDR2 SYGVKD. The CDR3 here is CAISEPITGLGYTF. CDR3 coding DNA: TGTGCCATCAGTGAGCCGATTACAGGGCTTGGCTACACCTTC.

This clone was recorded a few times. The chain is built from TRBV5-6 and TRBJ1-1; D remains unclear. The CDR3 covers 13 residues. The V gene lost 2 bases and the J gene lost 7 bases, with 12 bases spanning the gap. Germline V gene lookup returns CDR1 SGHDT and CDR2 YYEEEE. In DNA, the CDR3 is TGTGCCAGCAGCTTAACAGCTTCCCGTGAAGCTTTCTTT. Its translation: CASSLTASREAFF.

This clone was detected once. The chain employs TRBV19 and TRBJ2-7, with 8 bases identical to TRBD1. J lost 6 bases, V lost 7 bases, and 11 bases had no gene match. CDR1 is LNHDA, CDR2 SQIVND, per germline (reference sequence). The CDR3 is 14 amino acids. The DNA of the CDR3 is TGTGCCAGTACCCCAGGACAGGGCAAGGGCGAGCAGTACTTC. Protein: CASTPGQGKGEQYF.

The chain employs TRBV20-1 and TRBJ2-5, with D possibly TRBD1 on 6 matching bases. The CDR3 is 13 amino acids. The germline V gene has CDR1 DFQATT and CDR2 SNEGSKA (reference sequence). Trimming stripped 3 bases from V and 0 bases from J, with 8 bases between. The CDR3 coding sequence is TGCAGTGCTAGTACAGGGTACCAAGAGACCCAGTACTTC. It specifies CSASTGYQETQYF.

This chain connects TRBV27 to TRBJ2-1; D is possibly TRBD2 (5 bases). The length of the CDR3 is 14 residues. CDR1 and CDR2 (germline): MNHEY, SMNVEV (reference sequence). The V gene lost 5 bases and the J gene lost 6 bases, with 14 bases spanning the gap. Written as DNA, the CDR3 is TGTGCCAGCAGTCCCTTTGGTGGGAGCAATGAGCAGTTCTTC. Protein product: CASSPFGGSNEQFF.

V usage is TRBV5-1 and J usage is TRBJ2-7; 7 bases line up with TRBD2. The CDR3 is made up of 13 amino acids. Germline lookup yields CDR1 SGHRS and CDR2 YFSETQ. V lost 0 bases, J lost 12 bases, and 9 bases stayed unmatched. In DNA form, the CDR3 reads TGCGCCAGCAGCTTGGCCGGGGAGGGAGGGACGTACTTC. Translated, it gives CASSLAGEGGTYF.

This clone was observed once. The J gene is TRBJ2-1, the V gene TRBV13; 8 nucleotides match TRBD1. The germline CDR1 and CDR2 sequences are PRHDT and FYEKMQ (reference sequence). V shed 5 bases, J shed 2 bases, and the junction held 11 bases outside the gene matches. CDR3 length equals 17 residues. Here the CDR3 reads CASSRTPGQAAYNEQFF. The CDR3 DNA follows: TGTGCCAGCAGCCGAACCCCGGGACAGGCGGCCTACAATGAGCAGTTCTTC.

This clone appeared a few times. V is TRBV11-2 and J is TRBJ2-1, with 14 bases that match TRBD2. V shed 5 bases, J shed 10 bases, and the junction held 4 bases outside the gene matches. There are 14 residues in the CDR3. The germline V gene encodes CDR1 SGHAT and CDR2 FQNNGV. The CDR3 DNA reads as TGTGCCAGCAGCCGACTAGCGGGGGGGCAGGAGCAGTTCTTC. Amino acid sequence: CASSRLAGGQEQFF.